This T cell receptor (beta chain) comes out of a study of PD-1 blockade in mismatch repair-deficient tumors listed by TCRdb under 2017. Background for the entire study: Between September 2013 and late 2016, roughly 84 consecutive patients with eleven to twelve mismatch repair-deficient cancer types, all previously treated and progressing, were enrolled in the trial. Tumor-associated T cell clones in the peripheral blood of patients responding to PD-1 blockade were tracked using deep sequencing of TCR CDR3 regions. What the study reported, not specific to this receptor: Rapid expansion after pembrolizumab followed by contraction, generally before radiologic responses, was shown by tumor-resident clones, which were often undetectable in blood before treatment.

Mismatch repair deficiency was established in every enrolled patient by polymerase chain reaction or immunohistochemistry. TCR sequencing was carried out for a few patients who responded to pembrolizumab therapy. In the phase II trial, pembrolizumab PD-1 blockade was tested prospectively in advanced mismatch repair-deficient cancers, no matter which tissue of origin the cancers came from. Peripheral blood T cell samples were serially collected before and at multiple times after PD-1 blockade was started. Blood sampling times were expressed in weeks after the first pembrolizumab dose. Between the V and J ends, shortened by 0 bases and 6 bases respectively, the junction contains 14 bases. The CDR3 spans 15 residues, from the cysteine through the phenylalanine. Only the CDR3 portion is preserved as DNA: 45 bases, with reading frame beginning at the first base. CDR1 and CDR2, per the germline V gene, are SGHDT and YYEEEE.

This clone was picked up one time. Its antigen is not yet known. No quality values exist for individual bases; no much larger clone is one base distant. The library relied on the immunoSEQ multiplex PCR assay. TCRdb carries this immuneACCESS record with in-frame sequences only. Its versions omit some clonotypes, under half of them owing to an unresolved V gene in the studies checked, with the rest unexplained. This sample comprises 100,000 to 150,000 clones, about 86% of them detected only once. Approximately 13% of the sample is held by the ten biggest clonotypes. The sequence was obtained from an adult with mismatch repair-deficient cancer. The rearrangement joined TRBV5-6 to TRBJ2-3, with the D gene call left open. This specimen consisted of peripheral blood, obtained 44 weeks after starting pembrolizumab. The CDR3 protein sequence reads: CASSLEGIEVDTQYF. The DNA reads as follows: TGTGCCAGCAGCTTGGAAGGGATTGAGGTGGATACGCAGTATTTT.